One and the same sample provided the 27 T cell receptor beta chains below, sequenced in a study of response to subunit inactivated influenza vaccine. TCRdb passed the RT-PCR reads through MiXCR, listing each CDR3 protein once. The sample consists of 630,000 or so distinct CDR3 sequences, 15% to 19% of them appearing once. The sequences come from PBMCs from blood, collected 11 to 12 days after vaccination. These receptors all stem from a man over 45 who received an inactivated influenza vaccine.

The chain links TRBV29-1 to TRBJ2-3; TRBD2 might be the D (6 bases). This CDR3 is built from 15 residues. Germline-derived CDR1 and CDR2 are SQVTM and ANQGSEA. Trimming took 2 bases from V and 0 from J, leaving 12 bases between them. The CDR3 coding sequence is TGCAGCGTTGAATTTCGGGGGAGCAGCACAGATACGCAGTATTTT. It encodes CSVEFRGSSTDTQYF.

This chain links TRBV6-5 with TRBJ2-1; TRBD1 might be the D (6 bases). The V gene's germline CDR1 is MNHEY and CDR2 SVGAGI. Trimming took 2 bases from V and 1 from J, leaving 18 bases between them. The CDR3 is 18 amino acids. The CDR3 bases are TGTGCCAGCAGTTACAAACTACAGGGACAACGTTCCTACAATGAGCAGTTCTTC. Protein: CASSYKLQGQRSYNEQFF.

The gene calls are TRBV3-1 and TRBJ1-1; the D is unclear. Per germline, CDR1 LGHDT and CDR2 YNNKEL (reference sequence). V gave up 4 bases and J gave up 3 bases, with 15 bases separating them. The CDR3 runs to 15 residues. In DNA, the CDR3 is TGTGCCAGCAGCCGAGACAACATAAAGGACACTGAAGCTTTCTTT. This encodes CASSRDNIKDTEAFF. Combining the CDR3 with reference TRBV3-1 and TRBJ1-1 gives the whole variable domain DTAVSQTPKYLVTQMGNDKSIKCEQNLGHDTMYWYKQDSKKFLKIMFSYNNKELIINETVPNRFSPKSPDKAHLNLHINSLELGDSAVYFCASSRDNIKDTEAFFGQGTRLTVV.

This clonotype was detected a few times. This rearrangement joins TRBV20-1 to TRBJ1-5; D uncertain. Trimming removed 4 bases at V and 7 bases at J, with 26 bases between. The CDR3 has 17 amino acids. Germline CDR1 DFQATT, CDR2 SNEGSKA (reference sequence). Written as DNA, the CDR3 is TGCAGTGCTATACCAGTTTTAAGGGTTCTACAAGGGCAGCCCCAGCATTTT. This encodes CSAIPVLRVLQGQPQHF.

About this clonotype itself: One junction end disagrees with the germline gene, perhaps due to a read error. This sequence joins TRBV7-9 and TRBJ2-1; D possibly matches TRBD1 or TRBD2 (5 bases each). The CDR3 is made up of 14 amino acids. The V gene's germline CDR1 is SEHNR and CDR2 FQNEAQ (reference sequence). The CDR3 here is CASSLRREYNGQFF. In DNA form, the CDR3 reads TGTGCCAGCAGCTTACGCAGGGAGTACAATGGGCAGTTCTTC.

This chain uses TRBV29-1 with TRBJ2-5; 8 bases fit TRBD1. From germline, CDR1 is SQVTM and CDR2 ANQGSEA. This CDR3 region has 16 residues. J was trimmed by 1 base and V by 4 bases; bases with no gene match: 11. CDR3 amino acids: CSVVRFGTGVQETQYF. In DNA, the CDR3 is TGCAGCGTTGTCAGATTTGGGACAGGAGTCCAAGAGACCCAGTACTTC.

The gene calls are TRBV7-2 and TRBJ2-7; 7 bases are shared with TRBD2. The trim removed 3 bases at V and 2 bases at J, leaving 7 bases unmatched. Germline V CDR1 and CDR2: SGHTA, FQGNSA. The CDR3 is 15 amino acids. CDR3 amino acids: CASSLGAGFTYEQYF. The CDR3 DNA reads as TGTGCCAGCAGCTTGGGAGCGGGGTTCACCTACGAGCAGTACTTC.

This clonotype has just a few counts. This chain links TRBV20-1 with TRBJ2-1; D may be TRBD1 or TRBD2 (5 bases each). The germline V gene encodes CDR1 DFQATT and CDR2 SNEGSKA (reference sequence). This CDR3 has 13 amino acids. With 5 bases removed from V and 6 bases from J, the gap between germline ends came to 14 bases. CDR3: CSAGDLALNEQFF. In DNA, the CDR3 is TGCAGTGCTGGGGACCTTGCCCTCAATGAGCAGTTCTTC.

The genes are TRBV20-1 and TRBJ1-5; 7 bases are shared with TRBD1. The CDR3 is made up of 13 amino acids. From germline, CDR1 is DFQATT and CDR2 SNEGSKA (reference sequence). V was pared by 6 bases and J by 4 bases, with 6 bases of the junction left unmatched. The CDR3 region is CSARQGLNQPQHF. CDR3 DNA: TGCAGTGCACGACAGGGCTTGAATCAGCCCCAGCATTTT.

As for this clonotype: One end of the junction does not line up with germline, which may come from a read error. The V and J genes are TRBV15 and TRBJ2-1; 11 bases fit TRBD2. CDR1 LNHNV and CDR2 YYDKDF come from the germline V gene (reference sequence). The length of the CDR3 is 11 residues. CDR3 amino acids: CATTTSGNPFF. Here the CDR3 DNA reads TGTGCCACCACGACTAGCGGGAATCCCTTTTTC.

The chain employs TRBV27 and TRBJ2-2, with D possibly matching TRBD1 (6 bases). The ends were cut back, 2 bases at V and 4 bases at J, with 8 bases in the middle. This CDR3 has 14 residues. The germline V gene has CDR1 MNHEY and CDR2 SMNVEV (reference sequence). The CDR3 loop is CASSLEGVTGELFF. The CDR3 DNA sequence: TGTGCCAGCAGTTTAGAGGGGGTCACCGGGGAGCTGTTTTTT.

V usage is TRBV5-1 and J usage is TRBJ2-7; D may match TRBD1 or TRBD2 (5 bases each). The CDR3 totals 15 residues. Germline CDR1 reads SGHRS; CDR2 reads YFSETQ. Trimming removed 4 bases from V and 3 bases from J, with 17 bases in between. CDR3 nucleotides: TGCGCCAGCAGCGACCGGGGCCCGGCCCTCTACGAGCAGTACTTC. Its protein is CASSDRGPALYEQYF.

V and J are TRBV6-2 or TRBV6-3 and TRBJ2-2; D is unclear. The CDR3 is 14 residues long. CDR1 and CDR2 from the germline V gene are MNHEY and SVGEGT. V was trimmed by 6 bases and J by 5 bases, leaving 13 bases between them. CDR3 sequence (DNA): TGTGCCAGCAGCCGACCGACCTTAACCGGGGAGCTGTTTTTT. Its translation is CASSRPTLTGELFF.

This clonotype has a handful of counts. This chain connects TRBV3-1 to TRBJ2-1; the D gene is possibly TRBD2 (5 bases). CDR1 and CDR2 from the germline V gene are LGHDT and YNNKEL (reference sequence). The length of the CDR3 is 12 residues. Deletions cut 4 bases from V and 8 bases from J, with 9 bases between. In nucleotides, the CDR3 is TGTGCCAGCAGCCGTCTAGCCCATGAGCAGTTCTTC. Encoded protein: CASSRLAHEQFF.

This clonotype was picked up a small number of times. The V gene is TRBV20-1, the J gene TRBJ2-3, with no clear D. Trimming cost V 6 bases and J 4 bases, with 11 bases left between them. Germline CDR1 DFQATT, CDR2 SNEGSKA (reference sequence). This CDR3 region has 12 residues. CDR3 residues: CSASQLADTQYF. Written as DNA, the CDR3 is TGCAGTGCCTCTCAGTTAGCAGATACGCAGTATTTT.

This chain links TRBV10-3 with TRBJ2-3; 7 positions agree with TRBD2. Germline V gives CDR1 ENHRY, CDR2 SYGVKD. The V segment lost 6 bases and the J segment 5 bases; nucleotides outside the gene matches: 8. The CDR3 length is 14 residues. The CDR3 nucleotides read TGTGCCATCAGCCTAGGGAGGGCCGAAGATACGCAGTATTTT. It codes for CAISLGRAEDTQYF.

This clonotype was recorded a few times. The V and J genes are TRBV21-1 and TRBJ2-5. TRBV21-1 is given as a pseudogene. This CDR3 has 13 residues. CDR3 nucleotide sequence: TGTGCCAGCAGCAACGGGTCCCAAGAGACCCAGTACTTC. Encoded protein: CASSNGSQETQYF.

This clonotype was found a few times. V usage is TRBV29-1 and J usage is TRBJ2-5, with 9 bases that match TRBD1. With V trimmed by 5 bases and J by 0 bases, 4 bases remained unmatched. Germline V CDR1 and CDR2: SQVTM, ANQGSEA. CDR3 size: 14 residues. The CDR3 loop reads CSVTQGAHQETQYF. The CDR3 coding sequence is TGCAGCGTTACACAGGGGGCACACCAAGAGACCCAGTACTTC.

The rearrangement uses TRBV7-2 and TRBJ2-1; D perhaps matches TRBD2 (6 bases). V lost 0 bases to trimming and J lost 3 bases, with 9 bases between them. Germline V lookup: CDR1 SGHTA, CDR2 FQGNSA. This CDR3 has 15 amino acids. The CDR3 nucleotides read TGTGCCAGCAGCTTAGCGAGGGACTTCTACAATGAGCAGTTCTTC. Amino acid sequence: CASSLARDFYNEQFF.

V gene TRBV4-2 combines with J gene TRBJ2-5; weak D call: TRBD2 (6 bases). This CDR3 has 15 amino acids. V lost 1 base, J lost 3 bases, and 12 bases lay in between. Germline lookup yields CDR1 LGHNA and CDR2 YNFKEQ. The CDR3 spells CASSQGPRGEETQYF. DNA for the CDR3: TGTGCCAGCAGCCAAGGGCCGCGCGGGGAAGAGACCCAGTACTTC.

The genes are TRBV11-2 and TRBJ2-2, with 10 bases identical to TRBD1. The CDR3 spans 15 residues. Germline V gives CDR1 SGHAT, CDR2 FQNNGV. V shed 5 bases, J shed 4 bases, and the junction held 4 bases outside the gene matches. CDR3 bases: TGTGCCAGCAGCAAGCGGACAGGGGGCACCGGGGAGCTGTTTTTT. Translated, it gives CASSKRTGGTGELFF.

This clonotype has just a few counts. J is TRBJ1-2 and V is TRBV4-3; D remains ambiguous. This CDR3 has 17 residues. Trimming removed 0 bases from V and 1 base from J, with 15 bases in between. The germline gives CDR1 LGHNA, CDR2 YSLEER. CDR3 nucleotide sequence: TGCGCCAGCAGCCAAGAGTGGACGGGGAGTCGTAACTATGGCTACACCTTC. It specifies CASSQEWTGSRNYGYTF.

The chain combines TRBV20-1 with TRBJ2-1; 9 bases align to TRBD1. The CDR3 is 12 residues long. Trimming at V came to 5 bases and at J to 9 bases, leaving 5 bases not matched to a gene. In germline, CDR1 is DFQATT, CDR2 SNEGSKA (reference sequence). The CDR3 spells CSAGGTGSEQFF. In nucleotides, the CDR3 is TGCAGTGCTGGGGGGACAGGGTCTGAGCAGTTCTTC.

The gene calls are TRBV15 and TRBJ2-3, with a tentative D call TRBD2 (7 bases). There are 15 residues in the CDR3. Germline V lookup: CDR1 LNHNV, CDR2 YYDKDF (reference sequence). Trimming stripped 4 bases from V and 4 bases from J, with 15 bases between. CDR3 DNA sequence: TGTGCCACCAGCATGAGGGGCGGGGGCGCAGATACGCAGTATTTT. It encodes CATSMRGGGADTQYF.

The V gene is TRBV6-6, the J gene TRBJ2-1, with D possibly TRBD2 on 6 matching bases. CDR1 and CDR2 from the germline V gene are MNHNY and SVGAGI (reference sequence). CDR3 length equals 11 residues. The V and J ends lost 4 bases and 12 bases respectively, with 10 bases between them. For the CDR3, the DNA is TGTGCCAGCAGTTTACAAGCGGGGCAGTTCTTC. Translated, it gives CASSLQAGQFF.

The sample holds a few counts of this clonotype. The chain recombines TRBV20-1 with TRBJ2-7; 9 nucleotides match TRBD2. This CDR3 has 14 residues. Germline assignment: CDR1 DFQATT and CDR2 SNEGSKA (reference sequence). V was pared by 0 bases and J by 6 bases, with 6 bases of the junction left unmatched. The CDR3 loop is CSARDMREGGEQYF. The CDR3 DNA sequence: TGCAGTGCTAGAGATATGCGGGAGGGAGGCGAGCAGTACTTC.

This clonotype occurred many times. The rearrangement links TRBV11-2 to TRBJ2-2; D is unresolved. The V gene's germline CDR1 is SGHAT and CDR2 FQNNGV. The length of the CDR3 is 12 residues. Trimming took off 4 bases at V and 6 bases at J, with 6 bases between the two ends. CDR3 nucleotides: TGTGCCAGCAGCTCATGGCCCGGGGAGCTGTTTTTT. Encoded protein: CASSSWPGELFF.